One sample yielded the 16 T cell receptor beta chains listed below, sequenced in a study of cytomegalovirus exposure and HLA in healthy donors. The PCR ran on 60 Vbeta and 13 Jbeta primers. TCRdb keeps only in-frame clones here, not all; method: immunoSEQ multiplex PCR. The specimen's table records just under 60,000 clones. The sample comprised PBMCs. These receptors all stem from a male donor in good health and CMV-seronegative.

This chain joins TRBV7-8 and TRBJ2-5; D uncertain. In germline, CDR1 is SGHVS, CDR2 FQNEAQ. This CDR3 has 14 residues. V was cut by 5 bases and J by 1 base, with 11 bases left in between. For the CDR3, the DNA is TGTGCCAGCAGCGCCCGACTGTTCCAAGAGACCCAGTACTTC. This sequence encodes CASSARLFQETQYF.

This chain joins TRBV4-3 and TRBJ1-2, with D tentatively TRBD1 (5 bases). This CDR3 comprises 14 residues. CDR1 is LGHNA, CDR2 YSLEER, per germline. V lost 1 base and J 1 base, leaving 7 bases between the germline ends. The CDR3 region is CASSQGGVNYGYTF. CDR3 nucleotides: TGCGCCAGCAGCCAAGGGGGGGTTAACTATGGCTACACCTTC.

The V and J genes are TRBV29-1 and TRBJ2-6; D not resolved. The CDR3 loop spans 13 amino acids. V was clipped by 6 bases and J by 1 base, with 7 bases between them. Germline V gene data show CDR1 as SQVTM and CDR2 as ANQGSEA. CDR3 coding DNA: TGCAGCGTGCGTTGGTCTGGGGCCAACGTCCTGACTTTC. Translating it yields CSVRWSGANVLTF.

The chain recombines TRBV9 with TRBJ1-2; D gene uncertain. The CDR3 length is 14 residues. Trimming removed 0 bases at V and 7 bases at J, with 13 bases between. Germline assignment: CDR1 SGDLS and CDR2 YYNGEE. CDR3 loop: CASSVGRVRGGYTF. The CDR3 region has the DNA TGTGCCAGCAGCGTAGGGAGGGTTCGCGGTGGCTACACCTTC. The full variable domain, its missing parts supplied by reference TRBV9 and TRBJ1-2, is DSGVTQTPKHLITATGQRVTLRCSPRSGDLSVYWYQQSLDQGLQFLIQYYNGEERAKGNILERFSAQQFPDLHSELNLSSLELGDSALYFCASSVGRVRGGYTFGSGTRLTVV.

This sequence joins TRBV14 and TRBJ2-7; D possibly corresponds to TRBD1 (6 bases). The V end was cut by 5 bases, the J end by 0 bases, with 11 bases between. The CDR3 has 14 residues. Germline V gives CDR1 SGHDN, CDR2 FVKESK. The CDR3 is CASSAGVRSYEQYF. In DNA, the CDR3 is TGTGCCAGCAGCGCAGGGGTCCGCTCCTACGAGCAGTACTTC.

The chain links TRBV27 to TRBJ1-5; D is uncertain. Germline V gene lookup returns CDR1 MNHEY and CDR2 SMNVEV (reference sequence). CDR3 length: 14 residues. V was cut by 10 bases and J by 2 bases, with 15 bases left in between. The CDR3 reads CATHPGDRNQPQHF. Here the CDR3 DNA reads TGTGCCACCCACCCCGGGGATCGCAATCAGCCCCAGCATTTT.

V is TRBV7-8 and J is TRBJ2-7, with 7 bases fitting TRBD2. Losses at the gene ends were 2 bases for V and 2 bases for J; bases not matched to a gene: 3. This CDR3 is 14 amino acids long. CDR1 and CDR2 from the germline V gene are SGHVS and FQNEAQ. CDR3 sequence (DNA): TGTGCCAGCAGCTTACTCGGGGGGACCTACGAGCAGTACTTC. Encoded protein: CASSLLGGTYEQYF.

The chain is built from TRBV29-1 and TRBJ2-5; D perhaps matches TRBD1 (6 bases). This CDR3 is 13 amino acids long. V was trimmed by 7 bases and J by 3 bases, leaving 15 bases between them. Per the germline V gene, CDR1 is SQVTM and CDR2 is ANQGSEA. CDR3 in DNA: TGCAGCGCAAAGTTGACAGGAGAAGAGACCCAGTACTTC. Translated, it gives CSAKLTGEETQYF.

The chain is built from TRBV19 and TRBJ1-5; 8 nucleotides match TRBD1. This CDR3 contains 13 residues. Germline V lookup: CDR1 LNHDA, CDR2 SQIVND (reference sequence). After removal of 9 bases from V and 4 bases from J, the junction contained 5 bases not matched to a gene. CDR3 in amino acids: CASKDRGNQPQHF. The CDR3 DNA reads TGTGCCAGCAAAGACAGGGGAAATCAGCCCCAGCATTTT. The whole variable domain, remainder taken from reference TRBV19 and TRBJ1-5, is DGGITQSPKYLFRKEGQNVTLSCEQNLNHDAMYWYRQDPGQGLRLIYYSQIVNDFQKGDIAEGYSVSREKKESFPLTVTSAQKNPTAFYLCASKDRGNQPQHFGDGTRLSIL.

The chain uses TRBV7-9 and TRBJ2-1, with a tentative D call TRBD2 (5 bases). Between the trimmed V and J ends, which lost 2 bases and 8 bases, there was a span of 7 bases. The CDR3 is 12 amino acids. CDR1 and CDR2 (germline): SEHNR, FQNEAQ (reference sequence). CDR3 in amino acids: CASSLWGDEQFF. The CDR3 coding sequence is TGTGCCAGCAGCTTATGGGGAGATGAGCAGTTCTTC.

The chain is built from TRBV27 and TRBJ2-1, with 7 bases matching TRBD2. Germline CDR1 is MNHEY and CDR2 is SMNVEV (reference sequence). The CDR3 is 18 amino acids. V trimming: 5 bases; J trimming: 3 bases; junction bases outside the gene matches: 16. This CDR3 reads CASSAGRGYTRGYNEQFF. The CDR3 region has the DNA TGTGCCAGCAGTGCAGGGAGGGGCTACACAAGGGGCTACAATGAGCAGTTCTTC.

CDR3 sequence reads: CASSLIHPGQVETQYF. The CDR3 bases are TGTGCCAGCAGCCTAATCCACCCGGGACAGGTAGAGACCCAGTACTTC. The chain has TRBV4-2 and TRBJ2-5; 8 bases agree with TRBD1. The V segment lost 4 bases and the J segment 4 bases; nucleotides outside the gene matches: 11. The length of the CDR3 is 16 residues. Germline V lookup: CDR1 LGHNA, CDR2 YNFKEQ.

The J gene is TRBJ1-4, the V gene TRBV30; 8 bases are a match to TRBD1. Per germline, CDR1 GTSNPN and CDR2 SVGIG (reference sequence). J gave up 5 bases and V 1 base, and 0 bases lay outside the gene matches. CDR3 length: 13 residues. CDR3 coding DNA: TGTGCCTGGAGTGGGACAGGGAATGAAAAACTGTTTTTT. This codes for CAWSGTGNEKLFF.

The chain couples TRBV9 to TRBJ2-3; 12 bases match TRBD2. The V segment lost 4 bases and the J segment 0 bases; nucleotides outside the gene matches: 3. From germline, CDR1 is SGDLS and CDR2 YYNGEE. CDR3 size: 16 residues. The CDR3 sequence: CASSLAGGPSTDTQYF. The CDR3 DNA follows: TGTGCCAGCAGCCTAGCGGGGGGGCCCAGCACAGATACGCAGTATTTT.

This chain uses TRBV27 with TRBJ1-3; unclear D gene. The germline gives CDR1 MNHEY, CDR2 SMNVEV (reference sequence). Trimming shortened V by 7 bases and J by 0 bases, and 10 bases separated the two germline ends. The CDR3 is 14 residues long. The CDR3 reads CASKELHSGNTIYF. CDR3 nucleotide sequence: TGTGCCAGCAAGGAGTTACACTCTGGAAACACCATATATTTT.

V gene TRBV28 combines with J gene TRBJ1-2, with 9 nucleotides matching TRBD1. Unmatched junction bases numbered 11, after V lost 6 bases and J lost 0 bases. Per the germline V gene, CDR1 is MDHEN and CDR2 is SYDVKM. The CDR3 length is 17 residues. The CDR3 region has the DNA TGTGCCAGCAGCCCGGGACAGGGAAACCCCACTAACTATGGCTACACCTTC. The encoded protein is CASSPGQGNPTNYGYTF.